The rows below give T cell receptor beta chains drawn from one sample of a study of blood T cell repertoires in COVID-19. Repertoires were generated with immunoSEQ multiplex PCR, while TCRdb's copy carries only in-frame clones and drops some. Here the sample spans roughly 80,000 clones, over 75% being singletons. Sequencing was done on a sample of peripheral blood. The receptors here all came from a man at least 80 years old with acute or convalescent COVID-19. CDR3s include the opening cysteine and the closing phenylalanine or tryptophan. The order of the fields is V gene, D gene, J gene, clone size, CDR3 protein, CDR3 DNA. The D gene is left open where the match is weak. Only part of the rows carry a size: once, few, many, or a class if the clone is expanded.

V: TRBV20-1; D: -; J: TRBJ2-5; size: -; CDR3: CSGADQETQYF; DNA: TGCAGTGGGGCAGACCAAGAGACCCAGTACTTC
V: TRBV5-1; D: TRBD2; J: TRBJ2-1; size: -; CDR3: CASSLIAGGYNEQFF; DNA: TGCGCCAGCAGCTTGATAGCGGGGGGATACAATGAGCAGTTCTTC
V: TRBV7-3; D: -; J: TRBJ1-1; size: -; CDR3: CASSSQKNTEAFF; DNA: TGTGCCAGCAGCTCCCAAAAGAACACTGAAGCTTTCTTT
V: TRBV30; D: -; J: TRBJ1-2; size: once; CDR3: CAWRETAANYGYTF; DNA: TGTGCCTGGAGAGAGACAGCAGCTAACTATGGCTACACCTTC
V: TRBV11-2; D: TRBD2; J: TRBJ2-1; size: -; CDR3: CASSILAGGQNEQFF; DNA: TGTGCCAGCAGTATCCTAGCGGGGGGGCAGAATGAGCAGTTCTTC
V: TRBV19; D: TRBD1; J: TRBJ1-1; size: -; CDR3: CASSIPSQGVTEAFF; DNA: TGTGCCAGTAGTATACCCTCCCAGGGGGTCACTGAAGCTTTCTTT
V: TRBV10-1; D: TRBD1; J: TRBJ2-7; size: -; CDR3: CASSLGTGNYEQYF; DNA: TGCGCCAGCAGCCTCGGGACAGGAAACTACGAGCAGTACTTC
V: TRBV27; D: TRBD1; J: TRBJ2-1; size: -; CDR3: CASSFPGTGGVLGEQFF; DNA: TGTGCCAGCAGTTTTCCCGGGACAGGGGGCGTCCTCGGTGAGCAGTTCTTC
V: TRBV5-5; D: -; J: TRBJ2-5; size: -; CDR3: CASTLGGGETQYF; DNA: TGTGCCAGCACCCTGGGGGGTGGTGAGACCCAGTACTTC
V: TRBV11-3; D: TRBD2; J: TRBJ2-3; size: once; CDR3: CASSLPAGGRGTDTQYF; DNA: TGTGCCAGCAGCTTACCAGCGGGGGGGCGGGGCACAGATACGCAGTATTTT
V: TRBV19; D: -; J: TRBJ1-6; size: -; CDR3: CATTGFNSPLHF; DNA: TGTGCCACCACGGGATTTAATTCACCCCTCCACTTT
V: TRBV30; D: -; J: TRBJ1-4; size: -; CDR3: CAWSARGGTNEKLFF; DNA: TGTGCCTGGAGTGCCCGGGGAGGAACTAATGAAAAACTGTTTTTT
V: TRBV30; D: -; J: TRBJ2-5; size: -; CDR3: CAWSRGYQETQYF; DNA: TGTGCCTGGTCAAGGGGTTACCAAGAGACCCAGTACTTC
V: TRBV10-3; D: -; J: TRBJ1-2; size: -; CDR3: CAITSTSRYGYTF; DNA: TGTGCCATCACTTCGACTAGTCGGTATGGCTACACCTTC
V: TRBV6-5; D: TRBD1; J: TRBJ2-7; size: -; CDR3: CASSPGTGASYEQYF; DNA: TGTGCCAGCAGTCCAGGGACAGGGGCCTCCTACGAGCAGTACTTC
V: TRBV5-1; D: -; J: TRBJ1-2; size: -; CDR3: CASSLGAGANNYGYTF; DNA: TGCGCCAGCAGCTTGGGAGCAGGGGCCAACAACTATGGCTACACCTTC
V: TRBV5-1; D: TRBD1; J: TRBJ1-3; size: few; CDR3: CASSGTLGQLSGNTIYF; DNA: TGCGCCAGCAGCGGGACCCTGGGACAGCTCTCTGGAAACACCATATATTTT
V: TRBV2; D: TRBD1; J: TRBJ2-2; size: -; CDR3: CASREVQGTGLSPGELFF; DNA: TGTGCCAGCAGAGAAGTTCAAGGGACAGGGCTCTCCCCCGGGGAGCTGTTTTTT
V: TRBV13; D: TRBD1; J: TRBJ2-1; size: -; CDR3: CASRSKTGVTYNEQFF; DNA: TGTGCCAGCAGATCCAAGACAGGGGTTACCTACAATGAGCAGTTCTTC
V: TRBV19; D: -; J: TRBJ1-5; size: -; CDR3: CASSISRGLGWHF; DNA: TGTGCCAGTAGTATCAGCCGGGGTCTAGGTTGGCATTTT
V: TRBV5-4; D: TRBD1; J: TRBJ1-2; size: -; CDR3: CASSPRTGANYGYTF; DNA: TGTGCCAGCAGCCCCAGGACAGGAGCAAACTATGGCTACACCTTC
V: TRBV19; D: -; J: TRBJ1-3; size: -; CDR3: CASSLQRNSGNTIYF; DNA: TGTGCCAGTAGTTTACAGAGAAACTCTGGAAACACCATATATTTT
V: TRBV10-1; D: -; J: TRBJ2-2; size: once; CDR3: CASSENSLTGELFF; DNA: TGCGCCAGCAGTGAAAACAGTCTCACCGGGGAGCTGTTTTTT
V: TRBV24-1; D: TRBD2; J: TRBJ2-1; size: -; CDR3: CATSDTASGGAHNEQFF; DNA: TGTGCCACCAGTGATACTGCTAGCGGGGGGGCCCACAATGAGCAGTTCTTC
V: TRBV5-4; D: TRBD2; J: TRBJ2-5; size: -; CDR3: CASSPGRGSGVYQETQYF; DNA: TGTGCCAGCAGCCCCGGCCGGGGTAGCGGGGTCTACCAAGAGACCCAGTACTTC
V: TRBV30; D: -; J: TRBJ1-1; size: -; CDR3: CAWSVRGAGNTEAFF; DNA: TGTGCCTGGAGTGTACGGGGGGCTGGAAACACTGAAGCTTTCTTT
V: TRBV24-1; D: TRBD2; J: TRBJ2-1; size: -; CDR3: CATSPGGRDYNEQFF; DNA: TGTGCCACCAGCCCCGGGGGGAGGGACTACAATGAGCAGTTCTTC
V: TRBV3-1/TRBV3-2; D: TRBD1; J: TRBJ1-2; size: -; CDR3: CASSQVGQGFGYTF; DNA: TGTGCCAGCAGCCAAGTGGGACAGGGTTTTGGCTACACCTTC